Below, 22 T cell receptor beta chains from the same sample are listed, as sequenced in a study of cytomegalovirus exposure and HLA in healthy donors. The PCR used 60 Vbeta and 13 Jbeta primers. Sequenced by immunoSEQ multiplex PCR; TCRdb stores in-frame clones only, minus some. Altogether tens of thousands of clones are present, roughly three quarters being singletons, with the ten largest covering over 1.1%. Sequencing used PBMCs. All receptors derive from a male donor in good health and CMV-seronegative.

This CDR3 reads CASSDPGQGYEQYF. CDR3 nucleotides: TGTGCCAGCAGTGACCCGGGACAGGGCTACGAGCAGTACTTC. This chain links TRBV25-1 with TRBJ2-7; 9 bases agree with TRBD1. The germline V gene encodes CDR1 MGHDK and CDR2 SYGVNS. The length of the CDR3 is 14 residues. The V segment lost 3 bases and the J segment 3 bases; nucleotides outside the gene matches: 3.

This chain connects TRBV27 to TRBJ1-5; 7 nucleotides align to TRBD1. V lost 8 bases, J lost 4 bases, and 5 bases stayed unmatched. Germline CDR1 is MNHEY and CDR2 is SMNVEV (reference sequence). The CDR3 has 13 amino acids. CDR3 DNA: TGTGCCAGCGGTACAGGGGCAAATCAGCCCCAGCATTTT. This translates into CASGTGANQPQHF.

This sequence joins TRBV6-5 and TRBJ1-3; D not resolved. CDR3 length equals 13 residues. CDR1 and CDR2 (germline): MNHEY, SVGAGI. Trimming pared 6 bases from V and 0 bases from J, leaving 6 bases between. CDR3 sequence reads: CASSRSSGNTIYF. CDR3 DNA: TGTGCCAGCAGCAGAAGCTCTGGAAACACCATATATTTT.

Worth noting for this clone: A junction boundary mismatches the germline segment, possibly from a read error. This sequence joins TRBV5-1 and TRBJ1-5; 12 bases line up with TRBD1. This CDR3 has 20 amino acids. CDR1 and CDR2 (germline): SGHRS, YFSETQ. The CDR3 here is CASSSVNRDRGPCCAQAQHF. In DNA, the CDR3 is TGCGCCAGCAGCTCAGTAAATAGGGACAGGGGGCCCTGCTGCGCTCAGGCCCAGCATTTT. Full variable domain (missing parts from reference TRBV5-1 and TRBJ1-5): KAGVTQTPRYLIKTRGQQVTLSCSPISGHRSVSWYQQTPGQGLQFLFEYFSETQRNKGNFPGRFSGRQFSNSRSEMNVSTLELGDSALYLCASSSVNRDRGPCCAQAQHFGDGTRLSIL.

CDR3 sequence reads: CASSPRTVTQPQHF. CDR3 bases: TGTGCCAGCAGCCCCAGGACAGTAACTCAGCCCCAGCATTTT. The chain couples TRBV6-5 to TRBJ1-5, with D possibly matching TRBD1 (6 bases). V was clipped by 6 bases and J by 6 bases, with 15 bases between them. CDR3 length: 14 residues. Germline assignment: CDR1 MNHEY and CDR2 SVGAGI.

This clone was seen a handful of times. The chain joins TRBV14 to TRBJ2-2; D is possibly TRBD2 (6 bases). Trimming stripped 2 bases from V and 6 bases from J, with 7 bases between. The CDR3 has 13 residues. The germline V gene has CDR1 SGHDN and CDR2 FVKESK. The CDR3 region is CASSQRLAGELFF. The CDR3 DNA reads TGTGCCAGCAGCCAACGACTAGCCGGGGAGCTGTTTTTT.

This sequence joins TRBV7-2 and TRBJ2-4, with 10 positions matching TRBD1. CDR3 length equals 17 residues. Per the germline V gene, CDR1 is SGHTA and CDR2 is FQGNSA. V lost 5 bases and J lost 3; bases outside the gene matches: 10. The CDR3 coding sequence is TGTGCCAGCAGCCTGGTGACAGGGGGCGCTCGCAAAAACATTCAGTACTTC. It yields the protein CASSLVTGGARKNIQYF.

V usage is TRBV28 and J usage is TRBJ2-7; weak D call: TRBD2 (7 bases). This CDR3 region has 15 residues. The germline gives CDR1 MDHEN, CDR2 SYDVKM. Trimming removed 5 bases from V and 2 bases from J, with 16 bases in between. CDR3 loop: CASSEGGTLTYEQYF. CDR3 sequence (DNA): TGTGCCAGCAGTGAGGGGGGGACCTTAACCTACGAGCAGTACTTC.

The chain combines TRBV6-5 with TRBJ2-7, with TRBD1 identical over 8 bases. Germline-derived CDR1 and CDR2 are MNHEY and SVGAGI. V was clipped by 6 bases and J by 3 bases; unmatched bases: 10. The CDR3 covers 15 residues. The CDR3, as DNA: TGTGCCAGCAGGGCCCTGGACAGGGCAGACTACGAGCAGTACTTC. Translated, it gives CASRALDRADYEQYF.

This clone was recorded only once. The rearrangement uses TRBV9 and TRBJ2-2, with a weak D call TRBD1 (6 bases). With 0 bases removed from V and 0 bases from J, the gap between germline ends came to 9 bases. CDR1 and CDR2 from the germline V gene are SGDLS and YYNGEE. This CDR3 spans 16 amino acids. The DNA of the CDR3 is TGTGCCAGCAGCGTAGAGGGGACAACGAACACCGGGGAGCTGTTTTTT. Its translation: CASSVEGTTNTGELFF.

The gene calls are TRBV7-2 and TRBJ2-7, with D perhaps TRBD2 (6 bases). CDR3 length equals 14 residues. Trimming stripped 5 bases from V and 2 bases from J, with 13 bases between. CDR1 and CDR2 (germline): SGHTA, FQGNSA. The CDR3 protein is CASSRGTEPYEQYF. The CDR3 bases are TGTGCCAGCAGCCGCGGGACGGAACCCTACGAGCAGTACTTC.

This clone showed up just once. The chain recombines TRBV2 with TRBJ2-7, with unresolved D. The V and J ends lost 4 bases and 3 bases respectively, with 10 bases between them. From germline, CDR1 is SNHLY and CDR2 FYNNEI. The CDR3 extends over 13 amino acids. The CDR3: CASSGRRGYEQYF. The CDR3 nucleotides are TGTGCCAGCAGTGGGCGACGCGGCTACGAGCAGTACTTC.

This chain links TRBV7-9 with TRBJ1-3; no clear D gene. V dropped 1 base and J dropped 4 bases, with 5 bases sitting between them. The CDR3 covers 13 residues. The germline CDR1 and CDR2 sequences are SEHNR and FQNEAQ (reference sequence). CDR3 nucleotides: TGTGCCAGCAGCTTAGACAAAGGAAACACCATATATTTT. This codes for CASSLDKGNTIYF. Based on the CDR3 plus reference TRBV7-9 and TRBJ1-3, the full variable domain is DTGVSQNPRHKITKRGQNVTFRCDPISEHNRLYWYRQTLGQGPEFLTYFQNEAQLEKSRLLSDRFSAERPKGSFSTLEIQRTEQGDSAMYLCASSLDKGNTIYFGEGSWLTVV.

This clone was counted a few times. The chain carries TRBV5-6 and TRBJ1-6, with 9 positions matching TRBD1. J lost 6 bases, V lost 4 bases, and 14 bases had no gene match. The CDR3 length is 18 residues. The germline CDR1 and CDR2 sequences are SGHDT and YYEEEE. The chain's CDR3 is CASSPYRGQGWRNSPLHF. CDR3 in DNA: TGTGCCAGCAGCCCTTACCGCGGACAGGGGTGGCGTAATTCACCCCTCCACTTT.

This chain connects TRBV7-2 to TRBJ1-6; the D is unclear. This CDR3 is built from 12 residues. CDR1 and CDR2 (germline): SGHTA, FQGNSA. V shed 5 bases and J shed 7 bases, with 6 bases lying between them. The CDR3 spells CASSPRNSPLHF. The CDR3 DNA sequence: TGTGCCAGCAGCCCCCGGAATTCACCCCTCCACTTT.

CDR3 coding DNA: TGTGCCAGCAGTGACAGGGGAACATACTTAGAGCAGTACTTC. As protein: CASSDRGTYLEQYF. The chain is built from TRBV27 and TRBJ2-7; 8 bases align to TRBD1. The CDR3 runs to 14 residues. Germline CDR1 MNHEY, CDR2 SMNVEV (reference sequence). After removal of 5 bases from V and 7 bases from J, the junction contained 10 bases not matched to a gene.

The J gene is TRBJ1-2, the V gene TRBV6-5, with D possibly TRBD1 on 5 matching bases. Germline V gene lookup returns CDR1 MNHEY and CDR2 SVGAGI. Trimming took off 0 bases at V and 3 bases at J, with 14 bases between the two ends. The CDR3 is 16 amino acids. The DNA of the CDR3 is TGTGCCAGCAGTTACTCGTTGTCGGGGGGTGACTATGGCTACACCTTC. As protein: CASSYSLSGGDYGYTF.

The V and J genes are TRBV19 and TRBJ1-2; 8 bases match TRBD1. Germline CDR1 LNHDA, CDR2 SQIVND (reference sequence). CDR3 length: 15 amino acids. The trim removed 5 bases at V and 2 bases at J, leaving 7 bases unmatched. The CDR3 coding sequence is TGTGCCAGTAGTTCCCATAACAGGGGGAACTATGGCTACACCTTC. This gives the protein CASSSHNRGNYGYTF.

The V call is TRBV9, the J call TRBJ1-1; D is possibly TRBD1 (5 bases). Trimming shortened V by 3 bases and J by 4 bases, and 16 bases separated the two germline ends. Germline values: CDR1 SGDLS, CDR2 YYNGEE. The CDR3 runs 15 residues. The CDR3, as DNA: TGTGCCAGCAGCGGGGGCGGGGGGGGTCTCACTGAAGCTTTCTTT. Translated: CASSGGGGGLTEAFF.

The rearrangement joins TRBV28 to TRBJ2-5; D is ambiguous. Trimming shortened V by 6 bases and J by 2 bases, and 7 bases separated the two germline ends. The length of the CDR3 is 12 residues. The germline V gene has CDR1 MDHEN and CDR2 SYDVKM. CDR3 in DNA: TGTGCCAGCAGGGCGGAACAAGAGACCCAGTACTTC. Its translation is CASRAEQETQYF.

The gene calls are TRBV6-5 and TRBJ2-7; maybe TRBD1 (5 bases). Trimming took 6 bases from V and 5 from J, leaving 11 bases between them. CDR1 is MNHEY and CDR2 is SVGAGI in the germline V gene. This CDR3 is built from 12 residues. CDR3 DNA sequence: TGTGCCAGCAGGAATGGACAACACGAGCAGTACTTC. This translates into CASRNGQHEQYF.

This CDR3 is CASSVRLAAPSDEQFF. In DNA form, the CDR3 reads TGTGCCAGCAGCGTCCGACTAGCGGCCCCCTCGGATGAGCAGTTCTTC. V gene TRBV7-9 combines with J gene TRBJ2-1, with 9 bases aligning to TRBD2. The germline V gene has CDR1 SEHNR and CDR2 FQNEAQ (reference sequence). V lost 5 bases to trimming and J lost 8 bases; unmatched junction nucleotides: 13. The CDR3 is made up of 16 amino acids.